Reported below is one T cell receptor (beta chain). Antigen specificity is unknown. Other DNA variants within this sample encode the same CDR3. This sample is drawn from a study of shared clonotypes between healthy human individuals. Across the whole study: A donor's plate count was three for CD4 naive and three for CD4 memory; CD8 naive had two and CD8 memory one. General study findings and limits: Generation probabilities of non-shared clonotypes were lower (relative to those shared by all four donors).

The assay used deep level. The DNA input per sorted-subset replicate PCR was around 200 ng, corresponding to tens of thousands of T cell genomes. The assay was immunoSEQ multiplex PCR, and TCRdb's table has in-frame clones only and misses some. The sample lists about 2.4 million clones; under 95% were seen once. The V and J ends lost 7 bases and 4 bases respectively, with 8 bases between them. CDR1 is SNHLY and CDR2 is FYNNEI in the germline V gene. The CDR3 contains 12 residues. The sample taken for sequencing was naive CD4+ T cells from PBMCs. The subset: CD45RA+ positively selected. V gene TRBV2 combines with J gene TRBJ1-5; maybe TRBD1 (6 bases). The sequence came from a man aged 18 to 35 in good health. Some clones in this sample may be carry-over from other donors' samples. CDR3 nucleotide sequence: TGTGCCAGCACCACAGGGAATCAGCCCCAGCATTTT. Translating it yields CASTTGNQPQHF.